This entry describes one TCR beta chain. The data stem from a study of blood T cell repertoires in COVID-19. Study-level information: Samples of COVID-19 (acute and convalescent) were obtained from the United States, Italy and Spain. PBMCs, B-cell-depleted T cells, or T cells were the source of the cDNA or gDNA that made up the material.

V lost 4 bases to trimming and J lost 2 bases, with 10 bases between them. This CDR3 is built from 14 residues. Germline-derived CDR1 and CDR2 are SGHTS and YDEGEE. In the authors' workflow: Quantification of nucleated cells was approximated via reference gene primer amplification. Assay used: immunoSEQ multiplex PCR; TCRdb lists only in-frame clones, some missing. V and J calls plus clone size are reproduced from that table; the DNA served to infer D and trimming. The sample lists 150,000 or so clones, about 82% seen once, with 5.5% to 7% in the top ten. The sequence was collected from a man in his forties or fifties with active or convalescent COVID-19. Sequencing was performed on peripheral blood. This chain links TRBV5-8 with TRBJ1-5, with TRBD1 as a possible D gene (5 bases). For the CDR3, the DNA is TGTGCCAGCAGCGTAACGGGGGGCAATCAGCCCCAGCATTTT. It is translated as CASSVTGGNQPQHF.